This paragraph reports one T cell receptor beta chain. Germline lookup yields CDR1 MGHDK and CDR2 SYGVNS. This CDR3 spans 14 amino acids. V shed 7 bases, J shed 3 bases, and the junction held 7 bases outside the gene matches. PCR used 60 Vbeta primers and 13 Jbeta primers. Produced via immunoSEQ multiplex PCR; TCRdb's table is partial and in-frame only. Found here are over 200,000 clones, 75% to 85% of them singletons; the top ten hold about 2.5%. The data were taken from a study of cytomegalovirus exposure and HLA in healthy donors. The sequence was collected from a woman aged 60-75 years in good health and CMV-seropositive. Sequencing input: PBMCs. V usage is TRBV25-1 and J usage is TRBJ1-2; 8 bases match TRBD1. The CDR3 DNA sequence: TGTGCCAGCACATACTCGGACAGGGACTATGGCTACACCTTC. Protein sequence: CASTYSDRDYGYTF.